The sequence of this T cell receptor beta chain was determined in a study of T cell repertoires in cytomegalovirus infection. TCRdb ran MiXCR on the reads and lists one entry per CDR3 protein. The data show approximately 750,000 distinct CDR3 sequences, less than 40% seen once. Germline V gene data show CDR1 as KGHDR and CDR2 as SFDVKD. With V trimmed by 4 bases and J by 7 bases, 13 bases remained unmatched. The CDR3 totals 17 residues. Input material: PBMCs. The V call is TRBV24-1, the J call TRBJ2-1; 9 nucleotides match TRBD2. This TCR was sampled from a human donor in good health (CMV status not recorded). Some clones in this sample may be carry-over from other donors' samples. CDR3 DNA: TGTGCCACCAGTGAGGTGGCTAGCGGGGCGCCTGGGAATGAGCAGTTCTTC. It codes for CATSEVASGAPGNEQFF.